The rows below give T cell receptor beta chains drawn from one sample of a study of Ad26.COV2.S vaccination and SARS-CoV-2 variants. The data were produced by immunoSEQ multiplex PCR, yet TCRdb's version contains in-frame clones alone and is incomplete. The sample holds 300,000 to 350,000 clones, 88% seen once. The sample in question was peripheral blood, obtained in a trial of Ad26.COV2.S vaccine versus placebo. The receptors were gathered from a person between 18 and 60 years old who received the Ad26.COV2.S COVID-19 vaccine or a placebo. Both conserved end residues are trimmed from each CDR3. A D gene is named only where the DNA matches it firmly.

D | V | CDR3
TRBD1 | TRBV9 | ASSPWTGNNEKLF
TRBD1 | TRBV6-5 | ASSSPGQPYEQY
. | TRBV25-1 | ASSDYGGPNEAF
TRBD2 | TRBV9 | ASSVVSGGGNIQY
TRBD1 | TRBV2 | ASREQGGNNSPLH
. | TRBV5-1 | ASSLDTYEAF
. | TRBV7-3 | ASSLQLGLPNEQF
. | TRBV27 | ASGPARGAYEQY
. | TRBV9 | ASSITTGETQY
. | TRBV6-1 | ASSEGGGRLYGYT
TRBD1 | TRBV30 | AWSTGGLTEAF
TRBD2 | TRBV28 | ASRRAGGRHEQF
. | TRBV6-1 | ASREGGVVMYEQY
TRBD2 | TRBV12-3/TRBV12-4 | ASSLWGGETQY
. | TRBV5-6 | ASSLASNYGYT
. | TRBV4-2 | ASSQAEGGNYGYT
. | TRBV5-6 | ASSLGWQGGDEQY
TRBD2 | TRBV6-4 | ASSDSGTSGADTQY
. | TRBV15 | ATSRDYGGTYEQY
. | TRBV2 | ASSLFGRNGYT
. | TRBV4-3 | ASSQDSVSGYYNEQF